The present entry profiles one T cell receptor beta chain with its context. The entry originates in a study of CD8 T cells in Susac syndrome. The CDR3 runs to 15 residues. V lost 6 bases and J lost 4; bases outside the gene matches: 10. The germline gives CDR1 MNHEY, CDR2 SVGEGT. RNA, at about 0.5 to 1 ug, was reverse transcribed with random hexamers. Each CDR3 protein gets one entry after TCRdb re-called the immunoSEQ multiplex PCR reads with MiXCR. The data contain about 26,000 distinct CDR3 sequences, 85% to 95% of them singletons. Sequences were obtained from CD8+ T cells from PBMCs. The sequence was obtained from a human donor in good health. V is TRBV6-2 or TRBV6-3 and J is TRBJ2-7, with 9 bases that match TRBD1. The DNA of the CDR3 is TGTGCCAGCAGACCCGGGACAGGGATGGCGTACGAGCAGTACTTC. It yields the protein CASRPGTGMAYEQYF.